The present TCR beta chain was sequenced within a study of blood T cells in healthy people across ages. Using a J-beta primer mix together with a sample-barcoded 5' primer, a second PCR was run for roughly 7 to 11 cycles. TCRdb re-derived calls from the 5' RACE reads in MiXCR, one entry per CDR3 protein. The table has about 830,000 distinct CDR3 sequences, approximately 59% seen once. Germline V gives CDR1 LGHNA, CDR2 YNFKEQ. This CDR3 is built from 13 residues. V lost 2 bases, J lost 0 bases, and 5 bases lay in between. V gene TRBV4-2 combines with J gene TRBJ2-7, with D unresolved. The TCR originated in a man between 25 and 39 years old in good health. Material: blood. The CDR3 spells CASSQYTSYEQYF. The CDR3 DNA reads as TGTGCCAGCAGCCAATACACCTCCTACGAGCAGTACTTC.